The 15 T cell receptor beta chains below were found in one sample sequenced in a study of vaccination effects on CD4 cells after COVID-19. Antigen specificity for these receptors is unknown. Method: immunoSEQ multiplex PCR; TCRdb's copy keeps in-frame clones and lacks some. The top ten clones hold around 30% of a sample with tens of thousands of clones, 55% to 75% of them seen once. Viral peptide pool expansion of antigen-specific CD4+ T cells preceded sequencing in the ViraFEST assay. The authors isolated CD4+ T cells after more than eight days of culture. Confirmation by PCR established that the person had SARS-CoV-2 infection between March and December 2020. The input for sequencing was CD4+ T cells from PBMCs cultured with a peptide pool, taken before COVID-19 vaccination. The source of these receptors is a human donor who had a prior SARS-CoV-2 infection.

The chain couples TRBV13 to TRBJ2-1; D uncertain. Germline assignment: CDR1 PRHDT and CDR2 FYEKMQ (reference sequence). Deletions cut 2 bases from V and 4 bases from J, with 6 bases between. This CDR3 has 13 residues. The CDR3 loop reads CASSLWGYNEQFF. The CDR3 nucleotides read TGTGCCAGCAGCTTATGGGGTTACAATGAGCAGTTCTTC.

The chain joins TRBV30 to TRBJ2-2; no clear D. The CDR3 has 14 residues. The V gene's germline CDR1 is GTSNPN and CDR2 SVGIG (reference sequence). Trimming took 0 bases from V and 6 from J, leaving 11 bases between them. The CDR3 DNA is TGTGCCTGGAGTGTAATTCGTCCCCCCGGGGAGCTGTTTTTT. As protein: CAWSVIRPPGELFF.

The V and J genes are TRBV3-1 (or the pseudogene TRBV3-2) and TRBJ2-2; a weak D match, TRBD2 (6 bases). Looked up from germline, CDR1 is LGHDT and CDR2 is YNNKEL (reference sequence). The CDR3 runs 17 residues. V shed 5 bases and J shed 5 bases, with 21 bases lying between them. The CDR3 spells CASSGGVPIGLTGELFF. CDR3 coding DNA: TGTGCCAGCAGCGGCGGGGTTCCCATAGGCTTGACCGGGGAGCTGTTTTTT.

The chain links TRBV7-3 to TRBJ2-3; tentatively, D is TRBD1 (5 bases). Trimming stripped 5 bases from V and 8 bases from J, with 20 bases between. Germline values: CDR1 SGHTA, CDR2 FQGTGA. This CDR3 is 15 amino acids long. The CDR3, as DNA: TGTGCCAGCAGCGAGACAGCGAATTTCGGCGCTACGCAGTATTTT. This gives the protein CASSETANFGATQYF.

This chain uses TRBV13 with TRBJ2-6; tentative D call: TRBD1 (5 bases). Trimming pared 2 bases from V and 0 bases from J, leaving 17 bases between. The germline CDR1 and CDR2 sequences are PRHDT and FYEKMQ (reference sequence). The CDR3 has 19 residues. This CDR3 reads CASSLTLNRISSGANVLTF. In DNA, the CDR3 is TGTGCCAGCAGCTTAACTCTAAACAGGATAAGCTCTGGGGCCAACGTCCTGACTTTC.

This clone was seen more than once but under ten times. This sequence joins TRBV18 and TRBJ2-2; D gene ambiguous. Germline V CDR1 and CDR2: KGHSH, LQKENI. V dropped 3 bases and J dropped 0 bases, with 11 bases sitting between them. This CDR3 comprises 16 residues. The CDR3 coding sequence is TGTGCCAGCTCACCGGGCGTAGGATCGAACACCGGGGAGCTGTTTTTT. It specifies CASSPGVGSNTGELFF. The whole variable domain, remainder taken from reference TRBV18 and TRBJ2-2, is NAGVMQNPRHLVRRRGQEARLRCSPMKGHSHVYWYRQLPEEGLKFMVYLQKENIIDESGMPKERFSAEFPKEGPSILRIQQVVRGDSAAYFCASSPGVGSNTGELFFGEGSRLTVL.

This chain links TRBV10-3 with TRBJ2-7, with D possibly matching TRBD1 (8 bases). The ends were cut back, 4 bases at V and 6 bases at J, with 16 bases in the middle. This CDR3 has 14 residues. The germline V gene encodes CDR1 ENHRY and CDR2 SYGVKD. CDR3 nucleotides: TGTGCCATCAGTGCCTTAACAGGGGGGGGCGAGCAGTACTTC. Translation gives CAISALTGGGEQYF.

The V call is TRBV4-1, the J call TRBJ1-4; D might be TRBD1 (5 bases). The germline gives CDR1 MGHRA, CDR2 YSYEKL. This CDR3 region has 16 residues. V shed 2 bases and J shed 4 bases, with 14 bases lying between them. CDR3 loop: CASSQWGWGRNEKLFF. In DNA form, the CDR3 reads TGCGCCAGCAGCCAATGGGGGTGGGGTCGTAATGAAAAACTGTTTTTT.

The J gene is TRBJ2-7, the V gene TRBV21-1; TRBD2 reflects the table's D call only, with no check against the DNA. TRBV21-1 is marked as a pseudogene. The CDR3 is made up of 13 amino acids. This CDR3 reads CASSNEGSYEQYF. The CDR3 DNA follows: TGTGCCAGCAGCAATGAGGGCAGCTACGAGCAGTACTTC.

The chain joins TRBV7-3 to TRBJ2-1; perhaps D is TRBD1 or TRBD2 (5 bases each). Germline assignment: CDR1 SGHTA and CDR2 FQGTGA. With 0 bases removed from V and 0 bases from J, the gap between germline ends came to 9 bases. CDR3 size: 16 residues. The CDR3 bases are TGTGCCAGCAGCTTAACTTCAGGGACCTCCTACAATGAGCAGTTCTTC. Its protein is CASSLTSGTSYNEQFF.

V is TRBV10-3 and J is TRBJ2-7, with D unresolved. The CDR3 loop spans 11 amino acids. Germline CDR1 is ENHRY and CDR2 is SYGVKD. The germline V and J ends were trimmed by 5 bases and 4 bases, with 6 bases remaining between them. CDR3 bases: TGTGCCATCAGTACAAGTTACGAGCAGTACTTC. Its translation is CAISTSYEQYF.

The CDR3: CASSRLAGSYEQYF. For the CDR3, the DNA is TGTGCCAGCAGCCGACTAGCGGGCTCCTACGAGCAGTACTTC. This sequence joins TRBV6-6 and TRBJ2-7; TRBD2 matches at 10 bases. Germline lookup yields CDR1 MNHNY and CDR2 SVGAGI (reference sequence). The V and J ends lost 6 bases and 0 bases, in that order; junction bases with no gene match: 2. This CDR3 is built from 14 residues.

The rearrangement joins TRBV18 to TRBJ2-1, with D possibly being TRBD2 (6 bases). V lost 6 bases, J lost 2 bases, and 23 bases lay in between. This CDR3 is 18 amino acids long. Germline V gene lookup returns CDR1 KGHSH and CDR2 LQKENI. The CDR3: CASSSLMGGPLTYNEQFF. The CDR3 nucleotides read TGTGCCAGCTCCTCCCTTATGGGGGGTCCCCTAACCTACAATGAGCAGTTCTTC.

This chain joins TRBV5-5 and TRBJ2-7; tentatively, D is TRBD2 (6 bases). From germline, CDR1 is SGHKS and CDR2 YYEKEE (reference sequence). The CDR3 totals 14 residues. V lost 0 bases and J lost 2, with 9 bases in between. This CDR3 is CASSLVGGPYEQYF. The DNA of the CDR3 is TGTGCCAGCAGCTTGGTGGGAGGTCCCTACGAGCAGTACTTC.

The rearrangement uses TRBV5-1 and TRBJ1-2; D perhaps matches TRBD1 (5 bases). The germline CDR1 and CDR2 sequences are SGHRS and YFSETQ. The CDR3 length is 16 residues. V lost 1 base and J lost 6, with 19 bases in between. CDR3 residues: CASSLTVGPSLHGYTF. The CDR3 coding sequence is TGCGCCAGCAGCTTGACGGTGGGACCGAGTCTTCATGGCTACACCTTC.